This T cell receptor beta chain is from a study of shared clonotypes between healthy human individuals. Running of the assay took place at deep level. Sorted subsets were amplified in replicate PCRs using 200 ng DNA, about 30,000 T cell genomes. The method was immunoSEQ multiplex PCR; TCRdb's version includes in-frame clones alone and lacks a portion of them. The sample lists around 2.1 million clones, just over 90% occurring once. Overall study results and limits: Since donors were few, the genetic and exposure-history diversity represented was limited.

Details on this clone: Its antigen is still unknown.

Naive CD8 cells were CD45RO-negative, positively selected for CCR7, excluding terminally differentiated effector memory CD45RA+ cells. CDR1 and CDR2 from the germline V gene are LGHNA and YNFKEQ. The CDR3 extends over 15 amino acids. Trimming removed 0 bases at V and 2 bases at J, with 11 bases between. This sequence joins TRBV4-2 and TRBJ2-7; D is possibly TRBD1 (5 bases). This receptor was obtained from a man aged 18 to 35 in good health. Some clones in this sample may be carry-over from other donors' samples. Material: naive CD8+ T cells from PBMCs. CDR3 protein: CASSQDGRAAYEQYF. As DNA, the CDR3 is TGTGCCAGCAGCCAAGATGGCAGGGCCGCCTACGAGCAGTACTTC.